Following are 32 T cell receptor beta chains from one sample sequenced in a study of vaccination effects on CD4 cells after COVID-19. Antigen specificity for these receptors is unknown. Clones were read by immunoSEQ multiplex PCR, and TCRdb kept only the in-frame ones, dropping some. The table records some 22,000 clones, approximately 64% of them present only once. Ahead of sequencing, the ViraFEST assay grew antigen-specific CD4+ T cells using viral peptide pools. At the end of 9 to 11 days of culture, CD4+ T cells were isolated. Vaccine recipients, nucleocapsid antibody negative, had no prior SARS-CoV-2 infection. The sequencing used CD4+ T cells from PBMCs cultured with HCoV-OC43 spike peptides, collected before COVID-19 vaccination. As to subset: HCoV-OC43 spike overlapping peptide pool stimulation. The receptors stem from a human donor who received a COVID-19 vaccine.

V usage is TRBV2 and J usage is TRBJ2-7; a possible D gene is TRBD2 (5 bases). This CDR3 region has 12 residues. Germline V gene lookup returns CDR1 SNHLY and CDR2 FYNNEI. V lost 4 bases and J lost 4, with 8 bases in between. The CDR3 sequence is CASSVLAYEQYF. In DNA, the CDR3 is TGTGCCAGCAGTGTTTTAGCGTACGAGCAGTACTTC. Variable domain in full (rest from reference TRBV2 and TRBJ2-7): EPEVTQTPSHQVTQMGQEVILRCVPISNHLYFYWYRQILGQKVEFLVSFYNNEISEKSEIFDDQFSVERPDGSNFTLKIRSTKLEDSAMYFCASSVLAYEQYFGPGTRLTVT.

This rearrangement joins TRBV10-2 to TRBJ2-7; 11 bases fit TRBD2. CDR3 length: 16 residues. V dropped 8 bases and J dropped 6; count of bases not matched to a gene: 15. Germline V lookup: CDR1 WSHSY, CDR2 SAAADI. CDR3 sequence reads: CASQGAGLAGGREQYF. The CDR3 coding sequence is TGCGCCAGCCAGGGGGCAGGGCTAGCGGGAGGTCGCGAGCAGTACTTC.

This clone came up once. The V call is TRBV3-1 (or the pseudogene TRBV3-2), the J call TRBJ1-2; a weak D match, TRBD1 (5 bases). The germline gives CDR1 LGHDT, CDR2 YNNKEL (reference sequence). V lost 1 base and J 8 bases, leaving 11 bases between the germline ends. CDR3 size: 13 residues. CDR3 amino acids: CASSQVARGGYTF. The CDR3, as DNA: TGTGCCAGCAGCCAAGTCGCGCGGGGCGGCTACACCTTC.

This clone was recorded a few times. This chain uses TRBV11-2 with TRBJ1-1, with 7 bases matching TRBD1. V lost 5 bases, J lost 5 bases, and 17 bases stayed unmatched. The germline CDR1 and CDR2 sequences are SGHAT and FQNNGV. The CDR3 sequence is 17 residues long. The CDR3 nucleotides are TGTGCCAGCAGCGACATAATAACAGGGGCTATAAGTACTGAAGCTTTCTTT. Protein sequence: CASSDIITGAISTEAFF. Supplemented by reference TRBV11-2 and TRBJ1-1, the full variable domain reads EAGVAQSPRYKIIEKRQSVAFWCNPISGHATLYWYQQILGQGPKLLIQFQNNGVVDDSQLPKDRFSAERLKGVDSTLKIQPAKLEDSAVYLCASSDIITGAISTEAFFGQGTRLTVV.

The chain has TRBV5-1 and TRBJ1-3; D call uncertain. With 0 bases removed from V and 0 bases from J, the gap between germline ends came to 10 bases. The CDR3 consists of 16 residues. CDR1 and CDR2 (germline): SGHRS, YFSETQ. CDR3: CASSLGDPLSGNTIYF. The CDR3 DNA reads TGCGCCAGCAGCTTGGGGGATCCCCTCTCTGGAAACACCATATATTTT.

In this sample, this clone turned up once. The chain uses TRBV27 and TRBJ1-6; 9 bases match TRBD1. The trim removed 6 bases at V and 5 bases at J, leaving 14 bases unmatched. Germline values: CDR1 MNHEY, CDR2 SMNVEV (reference sequence). The CDR3 extends over 18 amino acids. The CDR3 coding sequence is TGTGCCAGCAGGCTAAGGGGACAGGGCGTTTTTAATAATTCACCCCTCCACTTT. Translating it yields CASRLRGQGVFNNSPLHF.

The chain links TRBV6-2 or TRBV6-3 to TRBJ2-4, with D tentatively TRBD1 (5 bases). This CDR3 is 16 amino acids long. Trimming stripped 2 bases from V and 8 bases from J, with 19 bases between. Looked up from germline, CDR1 is MNHEY and CDR2 is SVGEGT. CDR3 DNA sequence: TGTGCCAGCAGTTACAGGATAGGCATAGGGGCCCACATTCAGTACTTC. Encoded protein: CASSYRIGIGAHIQYF.

The chain employs TRBV4-1 and TRBJ1-2; D might be TRBD1 (6 bases). CDR3 length equals 16 residues. V lost 1 base to trimming and J lost 2 bases, with 14 bases between them. The germline V gene has CDR1 MGHRA and CDR2 YSYEKL. The CDR3 DNA reads TGCGCCAGCAGCCAAGGGGGGGGCCGGGGGAACTATGGCTACACCTTC. Translating gives CASSQGGGRGNYGYTF.

The V gene is TRBV5-6, the J gene TRBJ2-2; tentatively, D is TRBD1 or TRBD2 (6 bases each). Per the germline V gene, CDR1 is SGHDT and CDR2 is YYEEEE. The CDR3 loop spans 13 amino acids. Trimming shortened V by 7 bases and J by 8 bases, and 15 bases separated the two germline ends. CDR3 region: CASQEPGAGELFF. The CDR3 DNA reads TGTGCCAGCCAGGAGCCGGGGGCAGGGGAGCTGTTTTTT.

J is TRBJ1-2 and V is TRBV7-9; 7 bases are a match to TRBD1. This CDR3 comprises 16 residues. V was clipped by 1 base and J by 3 bases; unmatched bases: 8. Germline CDR1 reads SEHNR; CDR2 reads FQNEAQ (reference sequence). The CDR3 nucleotides read TGTGCCAGCAGCTTAGGTAGCCTCAGGGGGGACTATGGCTACACCTTC. This encodes CASSLGSLRGDYGYTF.

The rearrangement joins TRBV6-5 to TRBJ1-1; TRBD1 is a possible D gene (6 bases). The length of the CDR3 is 15 residues. CDR1 and CDR2 from the germline V gene are MNHEY and SVGAGI. Trimming cost V 6 bases and J 1 base, with 15 bases left between them. CDR3 coding DNA: TGTGCCAGCAGCCGCCGGCGGACAGAGAACACTGAAGCTTTCTTT. Protein sequence: CASSRRRTENTEAFF.

The chain combines TRBV19 with TRBJ1-5; D gene ambiguous. The germline gives CDR1 LNHDA, CDR2 SQIVND (reference sequence). This CDR3 comprises 15 residues. The V and J ends lost 7 bases and 4 bases respectively, with 17 bases between them. This CDR3 reads CASTPADEFNQPQHF. CDR3 nucleotide sequence: TGTGCCAGTACCCCGGCTGATGAGTTTAATCAGCCCCAGCATTTT.

CDR3 residues: CASSLGRVYTF. CDR3 bases: TGTGCCAGCAGCTTAGGACGCGTTTACACCTTC. The chain is built from TRBV5-4 and TRBJ1-2; D is uncertain. Germline V lookup: CDR1 SGHNT, CDR2 YYREEE (reference sequence). Trimming removed 2 bases at V and 11 bases at J, with 10 bases between. The CDR3 length is 11 residues.

The chain couples TRBV5-1 to TRBJ2-2, with D perhaps matching TRBD1 or TRBD2 (5 bases each). Trimming shortened V by 0 bases and J by 7 bases, and 19 bases separated the two germline ends. CDR3 length equals 17 residues. Germline-derived CDR1 and CDR2 are SGHRS and YFSETQ. The CDR3 sequence is CASSLGGPGRRVGELFF. In DNA form, the CDR3 reads TGCGCCAGCAGCTTGGGGGGACCGGGACGTCGAGTCGGGGAGCTGTTTTTT. Supplemented by reference TRBV5-1 and TRBJ2-2, the full variable domain reads KAGVTQTPRYLIKTRGQQVTLSCSPISGHRSVSWYQQTPGQGLQFLFEYFSETQRNKGNFPGRFSGRQFSNSRSEMNVSTLELGDSALYLCASSLGGPGRRVGELFFGEGSRLTVL.

The V and J genes are TRBV12-3 or TRBV12-4 and TRBJ2-7; D could derive from TRBD1 or TRBD2 (5 bases each). Trimming took 3 bases from V and 7 from J, leaving 13 bases between them. CDR3 length: 13 amino acids. The CDR3 DNA follows: TGTGCCAGCAGTTTCGGGGACCTCGGGGAGCAGTACTTC. Its protein product is CASSFGDLGEQYF.

The V and J genes are TRBV6-5 and TRBJ1-5; D remains ambiguous. V shed 7 bases and J shed 0 bases, with 7 bases lying between them. The CDR3 has 13 amino acids. CDR1 and CDR2 from the germline V gene are MNHEY and SVGAGI. The CDR3 loop reads CASMYYSNQPQHF. The DNA for the CDR3 is TGTGCCAGCATGTACTATAGCAATCAGCCCCAGCATTTT.

The rearrangement uses TRBV2 and TRBJ2-7; 8 positions agree with TRBD2. V was clipped by 7 bases and J by 3 bases; unmatched bases: 8. Germline loops: CDR1 SNHLY, CDR2 FYNNEI. The CDR3 runs 14 residues. CDR3 in amino acids: CASTPGGGIYEQYF. CDR3 in DNA: TGTGCCAGCACCCCGGGCGGGGGGATCTACGAGCAGTACTTC.

The rearrangement uses TRBV5-1 and TRBJ2-1; D not resolved. Germline V gives CDR1 SGHRS, CDR2 YFSETQ. V lost 2 bases to trimming and J lost 7 bases, with 4 bases between them. The CDR3 length is 11 residues. The CDR3 here is CASSFSNEQFF. As DNA, the CDR3 is TGCGCCAGCAGCTTCAGTAATGAGCAGTTCTTC.

This clone was observed a few times. CDR3 DNA: TGTGCCAGCAGTGAATCCTGGTATGAGCAGTTCTTC. It translates to CASSESWYEQFF. The chain employs TRBV6-1 and TRBJ2-1; D is undetermined. The CDR3 loop spans 12 amino acids. The germline V gene encodes CDR1 MNHNS and CDR2 SASEGT. The V end was cut by 2 bases, the J end by 8 bases, with 7 bases between.

The chain recombines TRBV5-1 with TRBJ1-2, with 7 bases matching TRBD1. With V trimmed by 6 bases and J by 3 bases, 5 bases remained unmatched. This CDR3 is built from 13 residues. Germline-derived CDR1 and CDR2 are SGHRS and YFSETQ. CDR3 region: CASTGQDDYGYTF. CDR3 DNA sequence: TGCGCCAGCACTGGACAGGACGACTATGGCTACACCTTC.

This rearrangement joins TRBV19 to TRBJ1-5, with TRBD1 identical over 8 bases. The CDR3 totals 13 residues. Trimming removed 5 bases from V and 7 bases from J; junction bases left unmatched: 4. Germline loops: CDR1 LNHDA, CDR2 SQIVND (reference sequence). CDR3 bases: TGTGCCAGTAGTGATGGACAGGGACAGCCCCAGCATTTT. Translating it yields CASSDGQGQPQHF.

The V and J genes are TRBV21-1 and TRBJ2-6; TRBD2 is the table's D call and was not checked against the DNA. TRBV21-1 is flagged as a pseudogene. The CDR3 is 19 amino acids. For the CDR3, the DNA is TGTGCCAGCAGCAAAGCGACTAGCGGGCCCTATACTGGGGCCAACGTCCTGACTTTC. Its protein is CASSKATSGPYTGANVLTF.

CDR3 sequence (DNA): TGTGCCAGCAGCCTATTTACACAGGGCGCTGAAGCTTTCTTT. Translated: CASSLFTQGAEAFF. This chain uses TRBV14 with TRBJ1-1; TRBD1 is a possible D gene (6 bases). Trimming removed 4 bases at V and 6 bases at J, with 15 bases between. From germline, CDR1 is SGHDN and CDR2 FVKESK. This CDR3 comprises 14 residues.

This chain links TRBV10-2 with TRBJ2-2, with D maybe TRBD1 (5 bases). The V gene's germline CDR1 is WSHSY and CDR2 SAAADI. Trimming removed 8 bases from V and 1 base from J, with 8 bases in between. The CDR3 is 13 residues long. The CDR3: CASDRMNTGELFF. The CDR3 DNA sequence: TGCGCCAGCGACAGAATGAACACCGGGGAGCTGTTTTTT.

CDR3 sequence (DNA): TGTGCCAGCAGCCAACCGGGACAGGGAGGTCGGTACTTC. The encoded protein is CASSQPGQGGRYF. The gene calls are TRBV3-1 (or the pseudogene TRBV3-2) and TRBJ2-7; 9 bases are a match to TRBD1. V gave up 2 bases and J gave up 12 bases; unmatched junction bases: 8. Germline V gene sequence: CDR1 LGHDT, CDR2 YNNKEL (reference sequence). The CDR3 runs 13 residues.

This chain links TRBV4-2 with TRBJ2-5; D perhaps matches TRBD1 (5 bases). The V gene's germline CDR1 is LGHNA and CDR2 YNFKEQ. The germline V and J ends were trimmed by 0 bases and 5 bases, with 7 bases remaining between them. The CDR3 runs 13 residues. CDR3 protein: CASSQESGETQYF. CDR3 coding DNA: TGTGCCAGCAGCCAAGAATCAGGGGAGACCCAGTACTTC.

The gene calls are TRBV6-5 and TRBJ2-7; 9 positions match TRBD1. Germline V lookup: CDR1 MNHEY, CDR2 SVGAGI. Unmatched junction bases numbered 3, after V lost 5 bases and J lost 4 bases. CDR3 length: 13 amino acids. CDR3 DNA sequence: TGTGCCAGCAGTACAGGGGGCGGGTACGAGCAGTACTTC. It translates to CASSTGGGYEQYF.

This clone came up once. CDR3 loop: CASSYSSGTVTSGYTF. The DNA of the CDR3 is TGTGCCAGCAGTTACTCCTCCGGGACAGTCACTTCTGGCTACACCTTC. This chain links TRBV6-5 with TRBJ1-2; 7 nucleotides align to TRBD1. Germline V CDR1 and CDR2: MNHEY, SVGAGI. V trimming: 0 bases; J trimming: 7 bases; junction bases outside the gene matches: 11. The CDR3 runs to 16 residues.

This clone came up a few times. The chain uses TRBV19 and TRBJ1-5, with a tentative D call TRBD1 (6 bases). CDR1 is LNHDA, CDR2 SQIVND, per germline (reference sequence). The V end lost 5 bases, the J end lost 4 bases, and 12 bases lay between the germline ends. The CDR3 length is 14 residues. CDR3 nucleotides: TGTGCCAGTAGTTTGAGGGACATTAATCAGCCCCAGCATTTT. Translated: CASSLRDINQPQHF.

In its sample, this clone was seen once. The chain couples TRBV5-8 to TRBJ1-6; D is uncertain. The CDR3 totals 16 residues. Germline lookup yields CDR1 SGHTS and CDR2 YDEGEE. V lost 3 bases to trimming and J lost 0 bases, with 10 bases between them. DNA for the CDR3: TGTGCCAGCAGCTCCCCCCAGTTCTCCTATAATTCACCCCTCCACTTT. Translating gives CASSSPQFSYNSPLHF.

This chain links TRBV7-9 with TRBJ2-5; tentatively, D is TRBD2 (6 bases). From germline, CDR1 is SEHNR and CDR2 FQNEAQ (reference sequence). This CDR3 is built from 16 residues. Trimming left V 0 bases short and J 4 bases short, with 15 bases between. DNA of the CDR3: TGTGCCAGCAGCTTAGCGGGAGGACTGTCTCGAGAGACCCAGTACTTC. Protein product: CASSLAGGLSRETQYF.

V is TRBV30 and J is TRBJ1-5, with 8 positions matching TRBD1. This CDR3 has 13 amino acids. CDR1 is GTSNPN, CDR2 SVGIG, per germline (reference sequence). V was pared by 2 bases and J by 9 bases, with 6 bases of the junction left unmatched. The CDR3 protein is CAWSPGGGGPQHF. For the CDR3, the DNA is TGTGCCTGGAGTCCAGGGGGCGGTGGGCCCCAGCATTTT.